This T cell receptor (beta chain) was found in a study of blood T cell repertoires in COVID-19. Background on the study: COVID-19 samples collected from the United States, Italy and Spain covered acute and convalescent phases.

Measured with immunoSEQ multiplex PCR; TCRdb has only the in-frame clones, and not every one. The sample yields 200,000 to 250,000 clones, around 83% seen once. This CDR3 spans 15 amino acids. Germline V lookup: CDR1 SGHTA, CDR2 FQGNSA. J gave up 7 bases and V 4 bases, and 5 bases lay outside the gene matches. The age range of participants was about 18 to 90 years, with residence in approximately 25 US areas. Cohorts were determined from participant-reported clinical history. Symptom resolution, clearance, or two negative PCRs marked the recovered donors of Cohort 3. The specimen sequenced was PBMCs or T cells enriched from blood (not recorded which). The clonotype originates from a middle-aged woman who had recovered from COVID-19. The rearrangement links TRBV7-2 to TRBJ1-6; 9 nucleotides match TRBD1. Written as DNA, the CDR3 is TGTGCCAGCAGCTCGGTCGACAGGGGGAATTCACCCCTCCACTTT. Protein sequence: CASSSVDRGNSPLHF.